One T cell receptor beta chain is described in this entry. No antigen is known for it. There are 13 residues in the CDR3. The germline V gene encodes CDR1 SQVTM and CDR2 ANQGSEA. The V end was cut by 6 bases, the J end by 5 bases, with 16 bases between. This table comes from immunoSEQ multiplex PCR, and its TCRdb copy is limited to in-frame clones, with some not included. The sample consists of about 63,000 clones, roughly 80% of them appearing once. Time point defined: pretreatment peripheral blood. This entry belongs to a study of PD-L1 blockade in urothelial cancer. The wider study: Patients with male sex and bladder-origin urothelial cancer accounted for about 85% of the roughly 29 enrolled. General study findings and limits: Enhanced expansion of tumor-associated blood clones at 3 weeks characterized durable-benefit patients.

This sequence joins TRBV29-1 and TRBJ1-1; D perhaps matches TRBD1 (6 bases). The receptor's source is a man aged 70 or older with urothelial cancer. The material sequenced was PBMCs, taken around atezolizumab (anti-PD-L1) treatment. CDR3 bases: TGCAGCGTCCGAGGGGGGGGCCGAACTGAAGCTTTCTTT. Translated, it gives CSVRGGGRTEAFF. Looking up the rest from reference TRBV29-1 and TRBJ1-1 gives the full variable domain: SAVISQKPSRDICQRGTSLTIQCQVDSQVTMMFWYRQQPGQSLTLIATANQGSEATYESGFVIDKFPISRPNLTFSTLTVSNMSPEDSSIYLCSVRGGGRTEAFFGQGTRLTVV.